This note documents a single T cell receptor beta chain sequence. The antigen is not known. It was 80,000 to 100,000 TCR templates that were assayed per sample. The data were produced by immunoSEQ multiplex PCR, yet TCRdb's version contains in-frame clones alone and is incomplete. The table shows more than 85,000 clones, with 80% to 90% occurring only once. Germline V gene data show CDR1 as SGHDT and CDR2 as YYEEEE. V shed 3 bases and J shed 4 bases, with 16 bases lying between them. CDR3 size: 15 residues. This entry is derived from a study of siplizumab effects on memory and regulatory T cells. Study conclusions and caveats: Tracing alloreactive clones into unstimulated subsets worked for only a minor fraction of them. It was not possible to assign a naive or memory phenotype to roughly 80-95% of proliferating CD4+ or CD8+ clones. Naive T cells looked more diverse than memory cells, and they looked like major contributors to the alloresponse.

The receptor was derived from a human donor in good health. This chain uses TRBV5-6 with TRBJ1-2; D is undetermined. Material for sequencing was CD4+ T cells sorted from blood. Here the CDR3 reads CASSSDTLVVYGYTF. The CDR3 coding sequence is TGTGCCAGCAGCTCCGACACGCTGGTAGTCTATGGCTACACCTTC.